The T cell receptor (beta chain) described here comes from a study of blood T cell repertoires in COVID-19. For the study at large: Both acute and convalescent COVID-19 samples were obtained from the United States, Italy and Spain. The analysed material was cDNA or gDNA that came from T cells, B-cell-depleted T cells, or PBMCs.

Trimming removed 1 base from V and 6 bases from J; junction bases left unmatched: 7. In germline, CDR1 is SEHNR, CDR2 FQNEAQ (reference sequence). The CDR3 runs 15 residues. In the authors' methods: Amplification of reference gene primers was used by the study to estimate nucleated cell counts. Sequencing was performed with immunoSEQ multiplex PCR; in TCRdb, only in-frame clones are kept and a portion is missing. Clone size and V and J calls were adopted from that table, with D and trimming inferred from the DNA. The sample lists 100,000 to 150,000 clones, 70% to 90% seen once, with 3.8% in the top ten.

Sequenced: peripheral blood. The gene calls are TRBV7-9 and TRBJ2-7; 9 bases align to TRBD2. The receptor was derived from a woman aged 45-65 years with acute or convalescent COVID-19. The CDR3 here is CASSLVGGGAAEQYF. The CDR3 DNA reads TGTGCCAGCAGCTTAGTAGGCGGGGGGGCTGCCGAGCAGTACTTC.